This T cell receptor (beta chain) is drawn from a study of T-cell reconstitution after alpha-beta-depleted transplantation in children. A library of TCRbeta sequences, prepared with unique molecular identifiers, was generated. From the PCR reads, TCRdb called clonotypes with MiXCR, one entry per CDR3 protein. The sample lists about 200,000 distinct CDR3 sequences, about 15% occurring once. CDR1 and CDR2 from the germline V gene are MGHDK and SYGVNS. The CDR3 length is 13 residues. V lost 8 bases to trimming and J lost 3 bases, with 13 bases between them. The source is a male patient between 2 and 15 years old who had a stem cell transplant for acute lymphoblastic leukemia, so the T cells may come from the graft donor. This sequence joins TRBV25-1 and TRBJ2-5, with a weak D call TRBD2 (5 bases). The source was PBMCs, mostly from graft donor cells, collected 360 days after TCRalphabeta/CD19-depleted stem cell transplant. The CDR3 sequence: CASREGAKETQYF. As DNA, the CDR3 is TGTGCCAGCCGCGAGGGCGCAAAAGAGACCCAGTACTTC.